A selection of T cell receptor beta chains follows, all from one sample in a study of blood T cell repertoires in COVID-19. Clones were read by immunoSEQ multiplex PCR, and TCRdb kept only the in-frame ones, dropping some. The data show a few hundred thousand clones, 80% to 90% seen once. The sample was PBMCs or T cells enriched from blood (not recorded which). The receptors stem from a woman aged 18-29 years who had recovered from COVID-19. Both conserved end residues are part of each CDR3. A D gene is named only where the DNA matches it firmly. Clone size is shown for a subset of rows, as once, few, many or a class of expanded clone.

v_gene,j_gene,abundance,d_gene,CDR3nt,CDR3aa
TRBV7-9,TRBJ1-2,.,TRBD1,TGTGCCAGCAGCGGATCAGGGGACAGGGGTAGTTATGGCTACACCTTC,CASSGSGDRGSYGYTF
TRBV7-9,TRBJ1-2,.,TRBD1,TGTGCCAGCAGCCAAACACAGGGGAACTATGGCTACACCTTC,CASSQTQGNYGYTF
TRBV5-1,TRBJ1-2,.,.,TGCGCCAGCAGCTTGGCGGCAGCGCGCTATGGCTACACCTTC,CASSLAAARYGYTF
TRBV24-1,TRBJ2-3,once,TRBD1,TGTGCCACCAGTGTCGGACAGGGGAGCACAGATACGCAGTATTTT,CATSVGQGSTDTQYF
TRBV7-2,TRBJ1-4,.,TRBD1,TGTGCCAGCAGGGGCCGGGACAGGGGCCCCGAAGCTAATGAAAAACTGTTTTTT,CASRGRDRGPEANEKLFF
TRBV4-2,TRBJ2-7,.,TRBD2,TGTGCCAGCGCCAGGGAGGCGGGAGGGCAGGCTTACGAGCAGTACTTC,CASAREAGGQAYEQYF
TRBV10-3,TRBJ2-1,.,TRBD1,TGTGCCATCAGTGAGTCACAGGGGTCCGCCTACAATGAGCAGTTCTTC,CAISESQGSAYNEQFF
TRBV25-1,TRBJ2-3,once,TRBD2,TGTGCCAGCAGTCTGGCCCCCGGGACTAGCGGGAGCACAGATACGCAGTATTTT,CASSLAPGTSGSTDTQYF
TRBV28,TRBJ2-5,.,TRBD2,TGTGCCAGCAGCTCCCTAGCGGGTGGAGAGACCCAGTACTTC,CASSSLAGGETQYF
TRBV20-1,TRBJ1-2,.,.,TGCAGTGCTGGCACAGGGTTTGGCTACACCTTC,CSAGTGFGYTF
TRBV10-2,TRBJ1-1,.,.,TGCGCCAGCCGACCGACGGGGAACACTGAAGCTTTCTTT,CASRPTGNTEAFF
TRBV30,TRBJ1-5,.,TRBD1,TGTGCCTGGAGTGTAGGTAGGGGGCCAGTTCAGCCCCAGCATTTT,CAWSVGRGPVQPQHF
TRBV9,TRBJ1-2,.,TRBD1,TGTGCCAGCAGCGGGAAGGGACAGCGGGGGCCCTATGGCTACACCTTC,CASSGKGQRGPYGYTF
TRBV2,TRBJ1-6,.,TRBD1,TGTGCCAGCACCGAGGGGGACAGACGCTCCTATAATTCACCCCTCCACTTT,CASTEGDRRSYNSPLHF
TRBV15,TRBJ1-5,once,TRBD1,TGTGCCACCAGCAGGGACAGGGGGAATCAGCCCCAGCATTTT,CATSRDRGNQPQHF
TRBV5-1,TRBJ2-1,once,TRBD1,TGCGCCAGCAGCGTTAGACAGGGGGCAAATGAGCAGTTCTTC,CASSVRQGANEQFF
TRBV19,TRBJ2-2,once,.,TGTGCCAGTAGTATAAGGGGGGGCGCCGGATTCGGGGAGCTGTTTTTT,CASSIRGGAGFGELFF
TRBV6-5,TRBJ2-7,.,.,TGTGCCAGCACCAGGACTGGCTCCTTCTACGAGCAGTACTTC,CASTRTGSFYEQYF
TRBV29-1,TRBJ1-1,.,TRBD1,TGCAGCACCCGTTTTACAGGGGGCTCGTTTGGGAACACTGAAGCTTTCTTT,CSTRFTGGSFGNTEAFF
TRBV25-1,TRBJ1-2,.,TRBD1,TGTGCCAGCAGTGACTTAGGACAGGGTCGAGACTATGGCTACACCTTC,CASSDLGQGRDYGYTF
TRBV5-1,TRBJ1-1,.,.,TGCGCCAGCAGCTTGGTTTCTCTCTCTGAAGCTTTCTTT,CASSLVSLSEAFF
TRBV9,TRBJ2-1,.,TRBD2,TGTGCCAGCAGCATAGCGGGAGGCAATGAGCAGTTCTTC,CASSIAGGNEQFF
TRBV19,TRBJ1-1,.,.,TGTGCCAGTAGTTTAACTTCGGGGGGGATGAACACTGAAGCTTTCTTT,CASSLTSGGMNTEAFF
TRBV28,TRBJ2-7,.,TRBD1,TGTGCCAGCAGGGACAGGGGCAGGCACGAGCAGTACTTC,CASRDRGRHEQYF
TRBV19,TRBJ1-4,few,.,TGTGCCAGTAGTACGAGGGAGGGAGAAAAACTGTTTTTT,CASSTREGEKLFF
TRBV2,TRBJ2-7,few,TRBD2,TGTGTCTCTAGAGCGCAGCGGGGTATATACGAGCAGTACTTC,CVSRAQRGIYEQYF
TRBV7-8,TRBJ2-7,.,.,TGTGCCAGCAGCTTAGCGCGAGAGCAGTACTTC,CASSLAREQYF
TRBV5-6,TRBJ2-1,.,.,TGTGCCAGCAGCTTGGGCGGCGGAGGGGCCTACAATGAGCAGTTCTTC,CASSLGGGGAYNEQFF
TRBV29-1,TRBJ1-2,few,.,TGCAGCGCGTCGAGGACCTCGGGGTATGGCTACACCTTC,CSASRTSGYGYTF
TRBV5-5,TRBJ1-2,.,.,TGTGCCAGCAGCTTCTTTGGCCAGGGGAATAACTATGGCTACACCTTC,CASSFFGQGNNYGYTF
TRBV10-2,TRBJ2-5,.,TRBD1,TGCGCCAGTACAGGGGGCGGAGAGACCCAGTACTTC,CASTGGGETQYF
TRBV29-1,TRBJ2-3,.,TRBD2,TGCAGCGTGAACCGGGAGGGGAGGGATACGCAGTATTTT,CSVNREGRDTQYF
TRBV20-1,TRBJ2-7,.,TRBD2,TGCAGTGCTAGTCGTCTAGCGGGAGACGAGCAGTACTTC,CSASRLAGDEQYF
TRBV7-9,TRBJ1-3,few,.,TGTGCCAGCAGCTTAGTAATGTGGGGAGCTGGAAACACCATATATTTT,CASSLVMWGAGNTIYF
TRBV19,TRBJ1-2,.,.,TGTGCCAGTAGTATGACCCGGAGATCATATGGCTACACCTTC,CASSMTRRSYGYTF
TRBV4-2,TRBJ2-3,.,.,TGTGCCAGCAGCCAAGTAGGTACTAGCCGCCATTCAGATACGCAGTATTTT,CASSQVGTSRHSDTQYF
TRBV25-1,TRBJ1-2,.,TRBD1,TGTGCCAGCAGTGACTCTCTGAACAGGGGGTCAGGCTACACCTTC,CASSDSLNRGSGYTF
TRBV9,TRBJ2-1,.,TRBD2,TGTGCCAGCAGCGAACCGGGACTAGGGGGCAATGAGCAGTTCTTC,CASSEPGLGGNEQFF
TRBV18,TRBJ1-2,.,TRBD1,TGTGCCAGCTCACCAGGACAGGGGGCGCTTCATGGCTACACCTTC,CASSPGQGALHGYTF
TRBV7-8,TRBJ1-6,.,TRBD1,TGTGCCAGCATCCCCGACAGGGCCCGCTATAATTCACCCCTCCACTTT,CASIPDRARYNSPLHF
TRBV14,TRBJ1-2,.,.,TGTGCCAGCAGCCCGGACATTATCTATGGCTACACCTTC,CASSPDIIYGYTF
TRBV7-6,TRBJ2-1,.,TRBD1,TGTGCCAGCAGCCCCTTGGACAGGATCTTGAATGAGCAGTTCTTC,CASSPLDRILNEQFF
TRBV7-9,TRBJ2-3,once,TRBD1,TGTGCCAGCAGCCTACAGGGGCACACAGATACGCAGTATTTT,CASSLQGHTDTQYF
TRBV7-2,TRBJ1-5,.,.,TGTGCCAGCAGCTTGTCAGGGGCCGGGGATCAGCCCCAGCATTTT,CASSLSGAGDQPQHF
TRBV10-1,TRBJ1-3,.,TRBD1,TGCGCCAGCAGTGAGTTTACGGGGACAGGGGCTGGAAACACCATATATTTT,CASSEFTGTGAGNTIYF
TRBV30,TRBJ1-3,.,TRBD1,TGTGCCTGGAGGGGACAGGGATTAGGCGCCACCATATATTTT,CAWRGQGLGATIYF
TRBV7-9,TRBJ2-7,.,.,TGTGCCAGCAGCTTAGTTTCCCAGGAAAAAGGCTACGAGCAGTACTTC,CASSLVSQEKGYEQYF
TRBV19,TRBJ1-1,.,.,TGTACCAGTAGTATAGGCGGGGGCACTGAAGCTTTCTTT,CTSSIGGGTEAFF
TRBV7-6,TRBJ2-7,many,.,TGTGCCAGCAGCTCGGACTCCGGATACGAGCAGTACTTC,CASSSDSGYEQYF
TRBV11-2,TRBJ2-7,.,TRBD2,TGTGCCAGCAGCTTCGCGGGGGGCTCCTACGAGCAGTACTTC,CASSFAGGSYEQYF
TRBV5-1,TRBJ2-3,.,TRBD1,TGCGCCAGCAAGGACGGACAGGGGGTCACAGATACGCAGTATTTT,CASKDGQGVTDTQYF
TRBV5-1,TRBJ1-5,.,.,TGCGCCAGCAGGCCATCAGGGGGCAATCAGCCCCAGCATTTT,CASRPSGGNQPQHF